This T cell receptor (beta chain) was profiled in a study of early T cells in non-severe SARS-CoV-2 infection (dated by TCRdb to 2020 to 2023). A note on the overall study: Because TCR sequencing was done on bulk RNA from unsorted whole blood, the alpha and beta chains could not be paired.

The study at large found these results: VDJdb matching was skewed toward anti-spike CD8 responses, so virus-specific expansions were likely underestimated and private and CD4 specificities were missed.

This clonotype was observed a few times. Its antigen is currently not known. It has no much larger one-base neighbor in the sample; base qualities were not kept. The study was a case-control design nested within a healthcare worker cohort in London, UK, with weekly nasopharyngeal swab PCR tests and blood sampling. Healthcare workers were recruited between 23 and 31 March 2020, during the week of the UK lockdown, and were followed weekly for up to roughly 16 weeks. The CDR3 has 15 amino acids, counting the end cysteine and phenylalanine. CDR3 DNA is the only sequence kept; it has 45 bases, read in frame from the first base. Reading the germline V gene gives CDR1 WSHSY and CDR2 SAAADI. The germline V end is reduced by 2 bases and the J end by 2 bases; junction bases left unmatched: 6. Library method: 5' RACE. Sequencing used a NextSeq 500. To correct for sequencing error and PCR bias, the TCR library protocol tagged individual cDNA molecules with unique molecular identifiers. Sequencing covered both TCR alpha and beta chains, and within each sample the abundances of alpha and beta sequences were tightly co-correlated. Per the authors' processing: Decombinator V4 was used to annotate the V gene, J gene and CDR3 of the TCR sequences. Expanded TCRs were defined as changing significantly between any two time points under a Poisson model with p below 0.0001. TCR abundances were normalised to the total number of TCRs sequenced in each sample and reported as counts per million. MAIT TCRs were defined by TRAV1-2 paired with TRAJ12, TRAJ20 or TRAJ33, and iNKT TCRs by TRAV10 paired with TRAJ18. A search of VDJdb, accessed on 1 November 2021, was run for TCRs annotated to CMV, EBV and SARS-CoV-2, with TCRs annotated for multiple antigens excluded. TCRdb redid the processing of the public reads, applying fastp at Q25 and MiXCR, and retained in-frame beta chains. Here each entry gathers all rows of one CDR3 protein and keeps the most common genes and DNA. Here the V and J calls rest on TCRdb's processing, not on the authors' analysis. The sample table lists about 110,000 distinct CDR3 sequences, over 10% of them with a count of one. The biggest ten clones account for 2.5% to 4% of the sample.

The rearrangement combines TRBV10-2 with TRBJ2-7, and TRBD1 matches 7 of the central bases. Sequencing input: whole blood. The origin of this receptor is an adult who was a healthcare worker with PCR-confirmed SARS-CoV-2 infection or an uninfected control (not recorded which). The CDR3: CASSEPDRPPYEQYF. The nucleotide sequence reads TGCGCCAGCAGTGAGCCGGACAGGCCCCCCTACGAGCAGTACTTC.